The 23 T cell receptor beta chains below were found in one sample sequenced in a study of blood T cell repertoires in COVID-19. TCRdb's table, derived via immunoSEQ multiplex PCR, lists solely in-frame clones and lacks some. Altogether around 180,000 clones are present, about 80% being singletons, with the ten largest covering more than 1.5%. Sequencing used peripheral blood. The receptor source for this set is a human donor in a cohort sampled during active COVID-19.

The rearrangement uses TRBV20-1 and TRBJ1-5, with D maybe TRBD1 (5 bases). The V and J ends lost 3 bases and 4 bases respectively, with 19 bases between them. CDR3 size: 16 residues. CDR1 is DFQATT and CDR2 is SNEGSKA in the germline V gene (reference sequence). The CDR3 sequence is CSASLSESGRNQPQHF. As DNA, the CDR3 is TGCAGTGCTAGTCTCTCGGAGTCAGGGAGGAATCAGCCCCAGCATTTT.

This clone has a handful of counts. The chain is built from TRBV29-1 and TRBJ2-2; 7 nucleotides agree with TRBD2. The CDR3 runs to 14 residues. After removal of 4 bases from V and 6 bases from J, the junction contained 8 bases not matched to a gene. CDR1 is SQVTM, CDR2 ANQGSEA, per germline. This CDR3 reads CSVVTGGSAGELFF. In DNA, the CDR3 is TGCAGCGTTGTTACGGGAGGAAGCGCCGGGGAGCTGTTTTTT.

The CDR3 loop is CASSLTGSSYEQYF. CDR3 bases: TGTGCCAGCAGCTTAACCGGGTCCTCCTACGAGCAGTACTTC. The V gene is TRBV7-2, the J gene TRBJ2-7; no firm D call. The V gene's germline CDR1 is SGHTA and CDR2 FQGNSA. V lost 2 bases and J lost 0, with 8 bases in between. The length of the CDR3 is 14 residues.

V is TRBV4-3 and J is TRBJ2-2; D might be TRBD1 (7 bases). This CDR3 contains 16 residues. V shed 2 bases and J shed 3 bases, with 13 bases lying between them. From germline, CDR1 is LGHNA and CDR2 YSLEER. The CDR3 DNA reads TGCGCCAGCAGCCAATCTGACAGGGAGGACACCGGGGAGCTGTTTTTT. This translates into CASSQSDREDTGELFF.

J is TRBJ1-3 and V is TRBV7-8, with D possibly TRBD1 on 6 matching bases. This CDR3 has 16 amino acids. The V and J ends lost 1 base and 0 bases respectively, with 10 bases between them. Per germline, CDR1 SGHVS and CDR2 FQNEAQ. The CDR3 sequence: CASSLVGQSSGNTIYF. The CDR3 coding sequence is TGTGCCAGCAGCTTAGTAGGACAGAGCTCTGGAAACACCATATATTTT.

The table lists this clone with a count of one. V is TRBV27 and J is TRBJ2-1, with TRBD1 identical over 11 bases. Trimming removed 6 bases from V and 0 bases from J; junction bases left unmatched: 10. The CDR3 loop spans 18 amino acids. From germline, CDR1 is MNHEY and CDR2 SMNVEV (reference sequence). The CDR3 here is CASSAGTGGATSYNEQFF. The CDR3 coding sequence is TGTGCCAGCAGCGCCGGGACAGGGGGGGCCACCTCCTACAATGAGCAGTTCTTC.

The rearrangement joins TRBV6-6 to TRBJ1-1, with 7 bases fitting TRBD1. J gave up 6 bases and V 7 bases, and 14 bases lay outside the gene matches. CDR3 size: 15 residues. Germline lookup yields CDR1 MNHNY and CDR2 SVGAGI (reference sequence). The DNA for the CDR3 is TGTGCCAGCATCTCCGACAGGGAAAGGGTGTCTGAAGCTTTCTTT. It yields the protein CASISDRERVSEAFF.

The J gene is TRBJ1-5, the V gene TRBV28, with 8 bases identical to TRBD1. The V segment lost 6 bases and the J segment 4 bases; nucleotides outside the gene matches: 8. Germline V gene sequence: CDR1 MDHEN, CDR2 SYDVKM. CDR3 length equals 15 residues. The CDR3 DNA is TGTGCCAGCAGGACCAAGGACAGGGCTAATCAGCCCCAGCATTTT. Translating gives CASRTKDRANQPQHF.

J is TRBJ1-2 and V is TRBV5-1; 7 bases align to TRBD1. The J segment lost 0 bases and the V segment lost 5 bases, leaving 4 bases of the junction unmatched. The CDR3 covers 14 residues. CDR1 is SGHRS, CDR2 YFSETQ, per germline. CDR3 in amino acids: CASSRDSTNYGYTF. The CDR3 nucleotides read TGCGCCAGCAGTCGGGACAGTACTAACTATGGCTACACCTTC.

V usage is TRBV11-3 and J usage is TRBJ2-7; weak D call: TRBD1 (5 bases). The V gene's germline CDR1 is SGHNT and CDR2 YENEEA. The germline V and J ends were trimmed by 1 base and 7 bases, with 11 bases remaining between them. The CDR3 runs 13 residues. Here the CDR3 DNA reads TGTGCCAGCAGCTTAGGGGCAGGGCGAGAGCAGTACTTC. It is translated as CASSLGAGREQYF. Full variable domain (outside the CDR3, taken from reference TRBV11-3 and TRBJ2-7): EAGVVQSPRYKIIEKKQPVAFWCNPISGHNTLYWYLQNLGQGPELLIRYENEEAVDDSQLPKDRFSAERLKGVDSTLKIQPAELGDSAVYLCASSLGAGREQYFGPGTRLTVT.

CDR3 amino acids: CASSESRGMNTEAFF. The CDR3 DNA sequence: TGTGCCAGCAGTGAATCCCGGGGGATGAACACTGAAGCTTTCTTT. This chain joins TRBV25-1 and TRBJ1-1; the D gene is possibly TRBD1 (5 bases). The V end lost 1 base, the J end lost 0 bases, and 9 bases lay between the germline ends. Germline CDR1 MGHDK, CDR2 SYGVNS. The CDR3 sequence is 15 residues long.

V gene TRBV7-8 combines with J gene TRBJ1-5; D uncertain. Trimming took 0 bases from V and 0 from J, leaving 12 bases between them. Germline V gene lookup returns CDR1 SGHVS and CDR2 FQNEAQ. The CDR3 covers 17 residues. The CDR3 nucleotides are TGTGCCAGCAGCTTAGCGCGGCAGCAGTATAGCAATCAGCCCCAGCATTTT. Translating it yields CASSLARQQYSNQPQHF. The full variable domain, completed using reference TRBV7-8 and TRBJ1-5, is GAGVSQSPRYKVAKRGQDVALRCDPISGHVSLFWYQQALGQGPEFLTYFQNEAQLDKSGLPSDRFFAERPEGSVSTLKIQRTQQEDSAVYLCASSLARQQYSNQPQHFGDGTRLSIL.

The CDR3 reads CASKWGLARPGPDTQYF. The DNA of the CDR3 is TGTGCCAGCAAGTGGGGACTAGCGCGCCCGGGTCCAGATACGCAGTATTTT. The J gene is TRBJ2-3, the V gene TRBV3-1 (or the pseudogene TRBV3-2); 10 bases map to TRBD2. V trimming: 7 bases; J trimming: 4 bases; junction bases outside the gene matches: 14. Per germline, CDR1 LGHDT and CDR2 YNNKEL (reference sequence). The CDR3 extends over 17 amino acids.

The genes are TRBV5-5 and TRBJ2-7, with TRBD1 identical over 7 bases. This CDR3 region has 16 residues. The V gene end was trimmed by 3 bases and the J gene end by 4 bases; junction bases not matched to a gene: 13. The germline V gene encodes CDR1 SGHKS and CDR2 YYEKEE (reference sequence). The CDR3 DNA is TGTGCCAGCAGCTCAAAAACCGGACAGGTGATTTACGAGCAGTACTTC. Translated: CASSSKTGQVIYEQYF.

The chain has TRBV5-1 and TRBJ2-7; maybe TRBD1 (5 bases). The germline gives CDR1 SGHRS, CDR2 YFSETQ. The CDR3 length is 12 residues. The V and J ends lost 4 bases and 7 bases respectively, with 12 bases between them. CDR3 in DNA: TGCGCCAGCAGCGCGACAGTGGGGGAGCAGTACTTC. Protein sequence: CASSATVGEQYF.

The sample holds one count of this clone. The V call is TRBV2, the J call TRBJ1-5; the match to TRBD1 covers 10 bases. The germline V gene has CDR1 SNHLY and CDR2 FYNNEI. The CDR3 extends over 15 amino acids. The V segment lost 7 bases and the J segment 5 bases; nucleotides outside the gene matches: 8. The CDR3 nucleotides read TGTGCCAGCACCTTGACAGGGGGCCAAGATCAGCCCCAGCATTTT. Its protein product is CASTLTGGQDQPQHF. The full variable domain, its missing parts supplied by reference TRBV2 and TRBJ1-5, is EPEVTQTPSHQVTQMGQEVILRCVPISNHLYFYWYRQILGQKVEFLVSFYNNEISEKSEIFDDQFSVERPDGSNFTLKIRSTKLEDSAMYFCASTLTGGQDQPQHFGDGTRLSIL.

The V and J genes are TRBV4-2 and TRBJ2-7; 8 bases agree with TRBD1. Germline V gene lookup returns CDR1 LGHNA and CDR2 YNFKEQ. CDR3 length: 14 amino acids. J was trimmed by 2 bases and V by 3 bases; bases with no gene match: 3. The CDR3 protein is CASSHATGAYEQYF. CDR3 nucleotides: TGTGCCAGCAGCCATGCGACAGGGGCCTACGAGCAGTACTTC.

The V and J genes are TRBV6-5 and TRBJ2-5; the match to TRBD1 covers 10 bases. Germline V gives CDR1 MNHEY, CDR2 SVGAGI. This CDR3 is 15 amino acids long. With 0 bases clipped from V and 4 bases from J, the junction kept 2 bases outside the gene matches. The CDR3 nucleotides are TGTGCCAGCAGTTACTCTTGGGACAGGGGAGAGACCCAGTACTTC. Amino acid sequence: CASSYSWDRGETQYF.

The chain joins TRBV9 to TRBJ1-4; TRBD1 matches 7 bases. Trimming removed 3 bases from V and 5 bases from J; junction bases left unmatched: 7. This CDR3 is built from 15 residues. Germline V gives CDR1 SGDLS, CDR2 YYNGEE. For the CDR3, the DNA is TGTGCCAGCAGCGCCCGGACAGGAACAAATGAAAAACTGTTTTTT. This codes for CASSARTGTNEKLFF.

The CDR3 region has the DNA TGCGCCAGCAGCGCTCCGGGACGGGAGGAGTTCTTC. Translated: CASSAPGREEFF. V gene TRBV10-1 combines with J gene TRBJ2-1, with 7 bases that match TRBD2. The V segment lost 6 bases and the J segment 14 bases; nucleotides outside the gene matches: 10. The CDR3 has 12 residues. Germline lookup yields CDR1 WNHNN and CDR2 SYGVQD (reference sequence).

This clone was seen a few times. This chain connects TRBV9 to TRBJ2-7; unclear D gene. Germline-derived CDR1 and CDR2 are SGDLS and YYNGEE. V lost 0 bases, J lost 6 bases, and 10 bases lay in between. This CDR3 contains 13 residues. CDR3 residues: CASSVDGRGEQYF. The CDR3 region has the DNA TGTGCCAGCAGCGTAGATGGTAGAGGCGAGCAGTACTTC. Complete variable domain (other parts from reference TRBV9 and TRBJ2-7): DSGVTQTPKHLITATGQRVTLRCSPRSGDLSVYWYQQSLDQGLQFLIQYYNGEERAKGNILERFSAQQFPDLHSELNLSSLELGDSALYFCASSVDGRGEQYFGPGTRLTVT.

The chain uses TRBV18 and TRBJ2-7, with TRBD1 matching 11 bases. This CDR3 contains 15 residues. Germline loops: CDR1 KGHSH, CDR2 LQKENI. V shed 0 bases and J 7 bases; nucleotides not matched to a gene: 5. The CDR3 coding sequence is TGTGCCAGCTCACCACCGGACAGGGGGCGGGGTGAGCAGTACTTC. Amino acid sequence: CASSPPDRGRGEQYF.

The chain carries TRBV13 and TRBJ2-7; D not certain. The germline V and J ends were trimmed by 5 bases and 0 bases, with 14 bases remaining between them. Looked up from germline, CDR1 is PRHDT and CDR2 is FYEKMQ (reference sequence). This CDR3 has 15 amino acids. The CDR3 DNA reads as TGTGCCAGCAGCGTTACCACAGATCCCTCCTACGAGCAGTACTTC. Translated, it gives CASSVTTDPSYEQYF. Based on the CDR3 plus reference TRBV13 and TRBJ2-7, the full variable domain is AAGVIQSPRHLIKEKRETATLKCYPIPRHDTVYWYQQGPGQDPQFLISFYEKMQSDKGSIPDRFSAQQFSDYHSELNMSSLELGDSALYFCASSVTTDPSYEQYFGPGTRLTVT.